Each of the 17 T cell receptor beta chains below was sequenced from the same sample in a study of cytomegalovirus exposure and HLA in healthy donors. Researchers ran the PCR with 60 Vbeta and 13 Jbeta primers. TCRdb keeps only in-frame clones here, not all; method: immunoSEQ multiplex PCR. The table has around 190,000 clones, around 83% seen once. The sample was PBMCs. The receptors come from a girl aged 2-9 years in good health and CMV-seropositive.

V is TRBV6-5 and J is TRBJ1-1, with 7 bases fitting TRBD1. The germline gives CDR1 MNHEY, CDR2 SVGAGI. After removal of 4 bases from V and 2 bases from J, the junction contained 7 bases not matched to a gene. The CDR3 is 15 amino acids. This CDR3 is CASSSRNRGNTEAFF. In nucleotides, the CDR3 is TGTGCCAGCAGTTCCAGAAACAGGGGAAACACTGAAGCTTTCTTT.

CDR3 DNA: TGTGCCAGCAGCTTGATTGGGACTAGCGGACGCACAGATACGCAGTATTTT. Protein sequence: CASSLIGTSGRTDTQYF. The chain joins TRBV7-9 to TRBJ2-3, with 11 bases that match TRBD2. Germline V gene data show CDR1 as SEHNR and CDR2 as FQNEAQ (reference sequence). V lost 3 bases and J lost 1; bases outside the gene matches: 6. The CDR3 length is 17 residues. The complete variable domain, with remaining parts taken from reference TRBV7-9 and TRBJ2-3, reads DTGVSQNPRHKITKRGQNVTFRCDPISEHNRLYWYRQTLGQGPEFLTYFQNEAQLEKSRLLSDRFSAERPKGSFSTLEIQRTEQGDSAMYLCASSLIGTSGRTDTQYFGPGTRLTVL.

The chain has TRBV11-2 and TRBJ1-1; 9 bases fit TRBD1. The CDR3 is 13 amino acids. V lost 5 bases and J lost 5; bases outside the gene matches: 3. Germline values: CDR1 SGHAT, CDR2 FQNNGV. The CDR3 bases are TGTGCCAGCAGCCGGGACAGGGAAACTGAAGCTTTCTTT. Its translation: CASSRDRETEAFF.

The V call is TRBV7-4, the J call TRBJ2-7, with 10 bases fitting TRBD2. Germline V gene sequence: CDR1 SGHVT, CDR2 SQSDAQ. The CDR3 has 19 amino acids. The junction had 18 bases not matched to a gene; V was cut back by 3 bases and J by 4 bases. CDR3 DNA: TGTGCCAGCAGCTTTTCGACAGGGAGAACTAGCGGGACACAGTACGAGCAGTACTTC. Residues: CASSFSTGRTSGTQYEQYF.

The chain joins TRBV28 to TRBJ1-4, with D tentatively TRBD1 (6 bases). From germline, CDR1 is MDHEN and CDR2 SYDVKM. V was trimmed by 4 bases and J by 8 bases, leaving 20 bases between them. The CDR3 contains 16 residues. This CDR3 reads CASSWGGGTGGEKLFF. The CDR3 bases are TGTGCCAGCAGTTGGGGGGGCGGGACCGGAGGGGAAAAACTGTTTTTT.

The chain joins TRBV7-9 to TRBJ1-1; a weak D match, TRBD1 (5 bases). The V gene's germline CDR1 is SEHNR and CDR2 FQNEAQ (reference sequence). V was shortened by 0 bases and J by 1 base, with 15 bases between the two germline ends. This CDR3 has 17 amino acids. CDR3 DNA sequence: TGTGCCAGCAGCTTAGCGTTATGGGGGGGGAGGAACACTGAAGCTTTCTTT. Amino acid sequence: CASSLALWGGRNTEAFF.

This sequence joins TRBV5-8 and TRBJ2-7; D uncertain. Germline values: CDR1 SGHTS, CDR2 YDEGEE. Between the trimmed V and J ends, which lost 1 base and 8 bases, there was a span of 10 bases. The CDR3 totals 12 residues. Here the CDR3 DNA reads TGTGCCAGCAGCTTGTTCGGTTACCAGCAGTACTTC. Encoded protein: CASSLFGYQQYF.

The CDR3 nucleotides are TGTGCCAGTAGTCAAACAGCCCCTTCTTTTGAAAAACTGTTTTTT. It encodes CASSQTAPSFEKLFF. This chain links TRBV19 with TRBJ1-4; D is uncertain. CDR3 length: 15 residues. The germline V and J ends were trimmed by 5 bases and 7 bases, with 17 bases remaining between them. Germline V gives CDR1 LNHDA, CDR2 SQIVND (reference sequence).

V and J are TRBV30 and TRBJ1-2; tentative D call: TRBD1 (5 bases). Germline V gene data show CDR1 as GTSNPN and CDR2 as SVGIG (reference sequence). V lost 5 bases, J lost 2 bases, and 15 bases lay in between. This CDR3 contains 14 residues. CDR3 in amino acids: CAWAGGRTNYGYTF. CDR3 DNA sequence: TGTGCCTGGGCGGGAGGGCGGACAAACTATGGCTACACCTTC.

This clone was found once. DNA of the CDR3: TGTGCCAGCAGTTTAGAAGAGGGATTAAGCAATCAGCCCCAGCATTTT. Its protein is CASSLEEGLSNQPQHF. The chain carries TRBV28 and TRBJ1-5; no clear D gene. The CDR3 runs to 16 residues. Germline CDR1 is MDHEN and CDR2 is SYDVKM. V lost 2 bases and J 1 base, leaving 12 bases between the germline ends.

V and J are TRBV6-6 and TRBJ2-7; the D is unclear. This CDR3 region has 11 residues. Trimming took 6 bases from V and 7 from J, leaving 10 bases between them. Germline loops: CDR1 MNHNY, CDR2 SVGAGI (reference sequence). The CDR3 here is CASSRQREQYF. The CDR3 nucleotides read TGTGCCAGCAGCAGGCAAAGGGAGCAGTACTTC.

The V gene is TRBV9, the J gene TRBJ1-2; 11 positions match TRBD1. J gave up 0 bases and V 2 bases, and 6 bases lay outside the gene matches. Germline assignment: CDR1 SGDLS and CDR2 YYNGEE. This CDR3 spans 17 amino acids. CDR3 nucleotides: TGTGCCAGCAGCGTGGACCCGGGACAGGGGGCTAACTATGGCTACACCTTC. This gives the protein CASSVDPGQGANYGYTF. Full variable domain (outside the CDR3, taken from reference TRBV9 and TRBJ1-2): DSGVTQTPKHLITATGQRVTLRCSPRSGDLSVYWYQQSLDQGLQFLIQYYNGEERAKGNILERFSAQQFPDLHSELNLSSLELGDSALYFCASSVDPGQGANYGYTFGSGTRLTVV.

The gene calls are TRBV19 and TRBJ1-2; 7 positions match TRBD1. The CDR3 is 15 residues long. From germline, CDR1 is LNHDA and CDR2 SQIVND (reference sequence). J lost 4 bases, V lost 5 bases, and 10 bases had no gene match. CDR3 in DNA: TGTGCCAGTAGTTCACAGGGGCGTCGTACCTATGGCTACACCTTC. This translates into CASSSQGRRTYGYTF.

The chain joins TRBV28 to TRBJ1-1; D may be TRBD1 (6 bases). Deletions cut 5 bases from V and 0 bases from J, with 16 bases between. This CDR3 is 16 amino acids long. CDR1 MDHEN and CDR2 SYDVKM come from the germline V gene. This chain's CDR3 is CASSLSTRDMNTEAFF. The CDR3 DNA reads as TGTGCCAGCAGTCTATCTACGAGGGACATGAACACTGAAGCTTTCTTT. The entire variable domain, with the rest obtained from reference TRBV28 and TRBJ1-1, is as follows: DVKVTQSSRYLVKRTGEKVFLECVQDMDHENMFWYRQDPGLGLRLIYFSYDVKMKEKGDIPEGYSVSREKKERFSLILESASTNQTSMYLCASSLSTRDMNTEAFFGQGTRLTVV.

The gene calls are TRBV4-1 and TRBJ2-2, with TRBD2 as a possible D gene (7 bases). Trimming left V 8 bases short and J 4 bases short, with 17 bases between. The CDR3 covers 15 residues. Germline assignment: CDR1 MGHRA and CDR2 YSYEKL. CDR3 in amino acids: CASLGGPFGTGELFF. The CDR3 bases are TGCGCCAGCCTCGGGGGGCCGTTCGGCACCGGGGAGCTGTTTTTT.

The J gene is TRBJ2-7, the V gene TRBV5-6, with 7 positions matching TRBD2. J was trimmed by 4 bases and V by 1 base; bases with no gene match: 8. Per the germline V gene, CDR1 is SGHDT and CDR2 is YYEEEE. This CDR3 region has 15 residues. CDR3 protein: CASSLRLAEAYEQYF. The DNA for the CDR3 is TGTGCCAGCAGCTTGAGACTAGCTGAAGCGTACGAGCAGTACTTC.

This clone has just one count. The J gene is TRBJ1-1, the V gene TRBV6-1; a possible D gene is TRBD1 (5 bases). The CDR3 runs 12 residues. The V gene's germline CDR1 is MNHNS and CDR2 SASEGT. With 6 bases removed from V and 3 bases from J, the gap between germline ends came to 8 bases. CDR3 sequence reads: CASSAGYTEAFF. The CDR3 nucleotides read TGTGCCAGCAGCGCAGGGTACACTGAAGCTTTCTTT.